These T cell receptor beta chains were read from a single sample in a study of T cell changes during pregnancy in multiple sclerosis. Assay: immunoSEQ multiplex PCR; the TCRdb copy retains only in-frame clones and omits some. The table records 27,000 or so clones, 88% of them present only once. Material: CD8+ T cells from peripheral blood mononuclear cells, obtained in the second trimester of pregnancy. The source is a female donor with multiple sclerosis, enrolled in a pregnancy study. Both conserved end residues are part of each CDR3. D genes are given only for firm matches. Not every row has a clone size; where given, it reads once, few, many or a size class.

J gene: TRBJ2-3; clone size: NA; V gene: TRBV4-2; D gene: TRBD2; CDR3 DNA: TGTGCCAGCAGCCAATCTAGCGGGGCGCCCACAGATACGCAGTATTTT; CDR3 protein: CASSQSSGAPTDTQYF
J gene: TRBJ2-7; clone size: NA; V gene: TRBV19; D gene: NA; CDR3 DNA: TGTGCCAGTAGTATATTGGGGGAGGACTCCTACGAGCAGTACTTC; CDR3 protein: CASSILGEDSYEQYF
J gene: TRBJ1-1; clone size: NA; V gene: TRBV14; D gene: NA; CDR3 DNA: TGTGCCAGCAGCCAGGACAGACAGGCCCCGAACACTGAAGCTTTCTTT; CDR3 protein: CASSQDRQAPNTEAFF
J gene: TRBJ2-7; clone size: NA; V gene: TRBV6-1; D gene: NA; CDR3 DNA: TGTGCCAGCAGTGGCTCCCCGACGGCAGGCCAATTCTCCTACGAGCAGTACTTC; CDR3 protein: CASSGSPTAGQFSYEQYF
J gene: TRBJ2-3; clone size: medium-sized; V gene: TRBV6-4; D gene: TRBD2; CDR3 DNA: TGTGCCAGCAGTGACTCTAGCGGGGGCACAGATACGCAGTATTTT; CDR3 protein: CASSDSSGGTDTQYF
J gene: TRBJ2-7; clone size: NA; V gene: TRBV18; D gene: NA; CDR3 DNA: TGTGCCAGCTCGTCCTATCGACGGGAAACCTCCTACGAGCAGTACTTC; CDR3 protein: CASSSYRRETSYEQYF
J gene: TRBJ2-7; clone size: NA; V gene: TRBV10-2; D gene: NA; CDR3 DNA: TGCGCCAGCAGTGAGCGTCCAGGGGCCTACGAGCAGTACTTC; CDR3 protein: CASSERPGAYEQYF
J gene: TRBJ1-1; clone size: NA; V gene: TRBV6-1; D gene: NA; CDR3 DNA: TGTGCCAGCAGTAAGACTGAGAACACTGAAGCTTTCTTT; CDR3 protein: CASSKTENTEAFF
J gene: TRBJ1-3; clone size: NA; V gene: TRBV7-9; D gene: TRBD1; CDR3 DNA: TGTGCCAGCAGCCTCCCGGGACAGGGCTCAGGTGGAAACACCATATATTTT; CDR3 protein: CASSLPGQGSGGNTIYF
J gene: TRBJ2-7; clone size: NA; V gene: TRBV7-3; D gene: NA; CDR3 DNA: TGTGCCAGCAGCTTATTTGGCGGTCAGAAGTACTTC; CDR3 protein: CASSLFGGQKYF
J gene: TRBJ2-5; clone size: NA; V gene: TRBV27; D gene: NA; CDR3 DNA: TGTGCCAGCAGTTCCAGGGAGACCCAGTACTTC; CDR3 protein: CASSSRETQYF
J gene: TRBJ1-2; clone size: NA; V gene: TRBV7-9; D gene: NA; CDR3 DNA: TGTGCCAGCAGCTTAGTGGGTGGGGAGACTAACTATGGCTACACCTTC; CDR3 protein: CASSLVGGETNYGYTF
J gene: TRBJ1-1; clone size: NA; V gene: TRBV15; D gene: NA; CDR3 DNA: TGTGCCACCAGCAGGTCACAGGGAATGGCTGAAGCTTTCTTT; CDR3 protein: CATSRSQGMAEAFF
J gene: TRBJ1-3; clone size: NA; V gene: TRBV7-9; D gene: TRBD1; CDR3 DNA: TGTGCCAGCAGCTTAATAGGGGGCGCGATGCTTTGGAGTGGCACCATATATTTT; CDR3 protein: CASSLIGGAMLWSGTIYF
J gene: TRBJ1-2; clone size: NA; V gene: TRBV4-1; D gene: NA; CDR3 DNA: TGCGCCAGCAGCCAAGGTAACAGGGTATCTGCTTTCTATGGCTACACCTTC; CDR3 protein: CASSQGNRVSAFYGYTF
J gene: TRBJ2-7; clone size: NA; V gene: TRBV27; D gene: NA; CDR3 DNA: TGTGCCAGCCACCCAATTGGACTCTCCTACGAGCAGTACTTC; CDR3 protein: CASHPIGLSYEQYF
J gene: TRBJ1-2; clone size: NA; V gene: TRBV2; D gene: NA; CDR3 DNA: TGTGCCAGCACGCCGGAGGAAAACTATGGCTACACCTTC; CDR3 protein: CASTPEENYGYTF
J gene: TRBJ2-6; clone size: NA; V gene: TRBV7-7; D gene: TRBD2; CDR3 DNA: TGTGCTAGCAGCTTGAGCGGGGGGGTTTTTGGGGCCAACGTCCTGACTTTC; CDR3 protein: CASSLSGGVFGANVLTF
J gene: TRBJ2-7; clone size: NA; V gene: TRBV5-1; D gene: TRBD2; CDR3 DNA: TGCGCCAGCAGCCCGGGAGGGGAAGCCTACGAGCAGTACTTC; CDR3 protein: CASSPGGEAYEQYF
J gene: TRBJ2-7; clone size: NA; V gene: TRBV9; D gene: TRBD1; CDR3 DNA: TGTGCCAGCAGCGTTGACCCCCTGACAGGGGTTTTCGGCGAGCAGTACTTC; CDR3 protein: CASSVDPLTGVFGEQYF
J gene: TRBJ2-3; clone size: NA; V gene: TRBV7-6; D gene: TRBD1; CDR3 DNA: TGTGCCAGCAGCTTATTGGGGACAGAACTTAACACAGATACGCAGTATTTT; CDR3 protein: CASSLLGTELNTDTQYF
J gene: TRBJ2-4; clone size: NA; V gene: TRBV25-1; D gene: TRBD1; CDR3 DNA: TGTGCCAGCAGTCCGGACAGGCAAGCCAAAAACATTCAGTACTTC; CDR3 protein: CASSPDRQAKNIQYF
J gene: TRBJ2-7; clone size: NA; V gene: TRBV11-2; D gene: NA; CDR3 DNA: TGTGCCAGCAGCTTAGGCGTGGGGCCCGAGCAGTACTTC; CDR3 protein: CASSLGVGPEQYF
J gene: TRBJ2-2; clone size: NA; V gene: TRBV19; D gene: NA; CDR3 DNA: TGTGCCAGTAGTATGCTTGGAGGGAGCGACACCGGGGAGCTGTTTTTT; CDR3 protein: CASSMLGGSDTGELFF
J gene: TRBJ2-2; clone size: NA; V gene: TRBV7-6; D gene: NA; CDR3 DNA: TGTGCCAGCAGCTTCAGACCGGGAGCCGGGGAGCTGTTTTTT; CDR3 protein: CASSFRPGAGELFF
J gene: TRBJ2-7; clone size: NA; V gene: TRBV4-1; D gene: NA; CDR3 DNA: TGCGCCAGCAGCCAAGGACGGGGACTCTCCTACGAGCAGTACTTC; CDR3 protein: CASSQGRGLSYEQYF
J gene: TRBJ2-1; clone size: NA; V gene: TRBV6-4; D gene: TRBD2; CDR3 DNA: TGTGCCAGCAGCCCCGCGGGGGGTGCAGACAATGAGCAGTTCTTC; CDR3 protein: CASSPAGGADNEQFF